This T cell receptor beta chain was recovered during a study of blood T cells in healthy people across ages. A second PCR of roughly 7 to 11 cycles used a sample-barcoded 5' primer and a J-beta primer mix. Every single cDNA molecule received a tag from a template-switch adaptor with 12 random nucleotides. TCRdb called the 5' RACE reads again in MiXCR, with one record for every CDR3 protein. The table has around 670,000 distinct CDR3 sequences, approximately 30% seen once; the top ten hold about 15%. This clonotype was picked up many times. The germline CDR1 and CDR2 sequences are SGDLS and YYNGEE. Trimming removed 0 bases from V and 4 bases from J; junction bases left unmatched: 5. The CDR3 loop spans 16 amino acids.

Material: blood. This chain links TRBV9 with TRBJ2-1; 9 nucleotides line up with TRBD1. The receptor's source is an elderly woman in good health. The CDR3 coding sequence is TGTGCCAGCAGCGTAGTGACCGGGACAGGGTACAATGAGCAGTTCTTC. Encoded protein: CASSVVTGTGYNEQFF.